Listed here is a single TCR beta chain. Authors' data handling: Nucleated cell counts were estimated from reference gene primer amplification. This table comes from immunoSEQ multiplex PCR, and its TCRdb copy is limited to in-frame clones, with some not included. V, J and clone size were drawn from that table, and D and trimming were deduced from the DNA. Of under 200,000 clones listed, 79% were seen once; the top ten hold 15% to 20%. This record belongs to a study of blood T cell repertoires in COVID-19. In the study overall: Samples taken during acute and convalescent COVID-19 were collected in the United States, Italy and Spain. Nucleic acid was either cDNA or gDNA, and it came from T cells, B-cell-depleted T cells, or PBMCs.

CDR1 and CDR2 (germline): LNHDA, SQIVND (reference sequence). The ends were cut back, 2 bases at V and 0 bases at J, with 14 bases in the middle. The CDR3 is 18 residues long. Specimen: peripheral blood. The receptor was derived from a man in his sixties with active or convalescent COVID-19. This chain uses TRBV19 with TRBJ2-6, with a weak D call TRBD1 (5 bases). The CDR3 DNA reads TGTGCCAGTAGTATACAGGGTTCCAGTAGCTCTGGGGCCAACGTCCTGACTTTC. Its protein is CASSIQGSSSSGANVLTF.